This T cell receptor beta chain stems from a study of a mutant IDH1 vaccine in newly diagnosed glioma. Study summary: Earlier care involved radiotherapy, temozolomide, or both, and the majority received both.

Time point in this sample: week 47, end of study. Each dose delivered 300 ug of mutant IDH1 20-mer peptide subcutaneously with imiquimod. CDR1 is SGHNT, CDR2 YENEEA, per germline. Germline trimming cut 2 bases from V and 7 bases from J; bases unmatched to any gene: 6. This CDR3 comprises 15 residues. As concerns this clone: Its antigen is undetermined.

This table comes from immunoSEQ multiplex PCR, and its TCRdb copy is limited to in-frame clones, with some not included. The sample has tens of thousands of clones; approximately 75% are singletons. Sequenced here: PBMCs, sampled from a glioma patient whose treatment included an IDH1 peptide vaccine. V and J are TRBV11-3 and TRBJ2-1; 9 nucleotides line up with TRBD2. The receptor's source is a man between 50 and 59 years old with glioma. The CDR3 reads CASSLSGGFGNEQFF. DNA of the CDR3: TGTGCCAGCAGCTTAAGCGGGGGGTTCGGTAATGAGCAGTTCTTC. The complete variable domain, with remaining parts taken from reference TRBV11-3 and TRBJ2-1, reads EAGVVQSPRYKIIEKKQPVAFWCNPISGHNTLYWYLQNLGQGPELLIRYENEEAVDDSQLPKDRFSAERLKGVDSTLKIQPAELGDSAVYLCASSLSGGFGNEQFFGPGTRLTVL.